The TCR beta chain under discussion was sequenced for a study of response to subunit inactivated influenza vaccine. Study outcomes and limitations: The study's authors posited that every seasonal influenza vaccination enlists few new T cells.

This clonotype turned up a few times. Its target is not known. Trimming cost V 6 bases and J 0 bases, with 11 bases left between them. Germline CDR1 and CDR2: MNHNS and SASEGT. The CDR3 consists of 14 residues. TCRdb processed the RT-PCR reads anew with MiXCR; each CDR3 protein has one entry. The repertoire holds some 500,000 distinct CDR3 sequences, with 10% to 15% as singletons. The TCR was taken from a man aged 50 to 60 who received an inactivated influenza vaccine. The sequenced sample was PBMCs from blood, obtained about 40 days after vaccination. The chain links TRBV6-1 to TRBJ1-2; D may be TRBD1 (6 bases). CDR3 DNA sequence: TGTGCCAGCAGCCGAAACAGGGCTAACTATGGCTACACCTTC. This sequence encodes CASSRNRANYGYTF.